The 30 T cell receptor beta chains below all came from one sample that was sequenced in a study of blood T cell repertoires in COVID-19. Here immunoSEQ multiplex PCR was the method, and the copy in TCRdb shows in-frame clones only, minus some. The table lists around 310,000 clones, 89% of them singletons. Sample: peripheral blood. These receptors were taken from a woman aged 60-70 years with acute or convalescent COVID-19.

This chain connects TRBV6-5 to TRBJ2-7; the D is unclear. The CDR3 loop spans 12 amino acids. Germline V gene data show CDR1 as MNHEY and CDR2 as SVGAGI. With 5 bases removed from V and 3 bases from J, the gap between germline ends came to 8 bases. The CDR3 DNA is TGTGCCAGCAGTCCGCCGGGCTACGAGCAGTACTTC. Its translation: CASSPPGYEQYF.

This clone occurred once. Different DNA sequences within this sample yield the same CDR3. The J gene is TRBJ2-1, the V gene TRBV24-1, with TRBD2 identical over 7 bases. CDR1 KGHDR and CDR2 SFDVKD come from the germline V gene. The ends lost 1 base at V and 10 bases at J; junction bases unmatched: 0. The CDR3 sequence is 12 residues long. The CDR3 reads CATSDFGGEQFF. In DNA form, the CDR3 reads TGTGCCACCAGTGATTTCGGGGGGGAGCAGTTCTTC.

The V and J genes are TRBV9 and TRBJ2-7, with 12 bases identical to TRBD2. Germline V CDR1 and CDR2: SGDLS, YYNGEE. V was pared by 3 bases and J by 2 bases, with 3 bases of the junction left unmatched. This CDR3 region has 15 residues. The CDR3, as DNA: TGTGCCAGCAGCGAGGGACTAGCGGGTACCTACGAGCAGTACTTC. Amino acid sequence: CASSEGLAGTYEQYF.

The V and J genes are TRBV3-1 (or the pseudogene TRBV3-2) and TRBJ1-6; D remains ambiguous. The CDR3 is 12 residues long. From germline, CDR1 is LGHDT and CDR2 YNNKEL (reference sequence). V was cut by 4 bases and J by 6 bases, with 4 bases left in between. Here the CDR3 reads CASSRVNSPLHF. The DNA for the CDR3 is TGTGCCAGCAGCCGAGTTAATTCACCCCTCCACTTT.

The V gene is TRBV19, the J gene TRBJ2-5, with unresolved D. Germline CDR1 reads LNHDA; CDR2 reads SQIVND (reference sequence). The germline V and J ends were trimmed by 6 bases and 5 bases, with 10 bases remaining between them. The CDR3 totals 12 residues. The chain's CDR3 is CASSSLRETQYF. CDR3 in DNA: TGTGCCAGTAGCAGCTTGAGGGAGACCCAGTACTTC.

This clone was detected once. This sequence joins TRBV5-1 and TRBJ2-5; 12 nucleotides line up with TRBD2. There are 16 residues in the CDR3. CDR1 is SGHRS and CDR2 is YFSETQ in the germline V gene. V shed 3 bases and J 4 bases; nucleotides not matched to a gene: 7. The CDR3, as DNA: TGCGCCAGCAGCTCACAGACTAGCGGGAGTGGAGAGACCCAGTACTTC. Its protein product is CASSSQTSGSGETQYF.

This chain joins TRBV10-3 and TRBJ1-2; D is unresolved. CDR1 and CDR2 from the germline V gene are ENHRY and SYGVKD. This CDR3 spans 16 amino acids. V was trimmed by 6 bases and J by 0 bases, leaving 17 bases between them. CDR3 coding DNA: TGTGCCATCAGCCTAACAACAGAGAATCCTAACTATGGCTACACCTTC. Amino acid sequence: CAISLTTENPNYGYTF.

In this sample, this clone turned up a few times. CDR3 DNA sequence: TGTGCCAGCACCTTTAGCGCGGGCAGACAAGAGACCCAGTACTTC. It is translated as CASTFSAGRQETQYF. The chain uses TRBV7-9 and TRBJ2-5; D might be TRBD2 (5 bases). CDR1 and CDR2 (germline): SEHNR, FQNEAQ (reference sequence). The CDR3 has 15 residues. Trimming stripped 7 bases from V and 2 bases from J, with 17 bases between.

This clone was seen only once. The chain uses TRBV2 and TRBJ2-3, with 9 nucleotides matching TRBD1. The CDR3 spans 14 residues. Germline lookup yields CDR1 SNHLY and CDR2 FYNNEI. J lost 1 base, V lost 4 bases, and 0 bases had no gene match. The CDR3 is CASSGTGGTDTQYF. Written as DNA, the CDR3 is TGTGCCAGCAGTGGGACAGGGGGCACAGATACGCAGTATTTT.

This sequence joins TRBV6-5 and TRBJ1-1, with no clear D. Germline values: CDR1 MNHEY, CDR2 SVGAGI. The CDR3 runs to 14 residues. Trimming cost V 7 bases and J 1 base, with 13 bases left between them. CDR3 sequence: CASTANSGNTEAFF. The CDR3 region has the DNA TGTGCCAGCACCGCCAATTCGGGGAACACTGAAGCTTTCTTT.

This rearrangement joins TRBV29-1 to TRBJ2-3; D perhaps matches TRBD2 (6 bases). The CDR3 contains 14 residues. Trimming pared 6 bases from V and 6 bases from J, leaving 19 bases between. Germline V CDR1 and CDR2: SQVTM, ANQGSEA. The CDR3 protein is CSVANTGASDTQYF. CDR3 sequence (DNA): TGCAGCGTCGCCAACACGGGAGCAAGCGATACGCAGTATTTT.

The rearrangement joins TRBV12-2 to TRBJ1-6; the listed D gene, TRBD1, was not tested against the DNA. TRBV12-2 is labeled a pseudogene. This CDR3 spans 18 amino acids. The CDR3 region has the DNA TGTGCAAGTCGCTTAGAGTCGGGGACAGGTTTTAATAATTCACCCCTCCACTTT. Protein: CASRLESGTGFNNSPLHF.

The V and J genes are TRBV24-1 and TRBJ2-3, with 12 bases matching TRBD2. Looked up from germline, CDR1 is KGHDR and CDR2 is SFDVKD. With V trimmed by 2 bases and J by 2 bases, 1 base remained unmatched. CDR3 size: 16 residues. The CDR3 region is CATSDWTSGDTDTQYF. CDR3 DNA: TGTGCCACCAGTGATTGGACTAGCGGGGACACAGATACGCAGTATTTT.

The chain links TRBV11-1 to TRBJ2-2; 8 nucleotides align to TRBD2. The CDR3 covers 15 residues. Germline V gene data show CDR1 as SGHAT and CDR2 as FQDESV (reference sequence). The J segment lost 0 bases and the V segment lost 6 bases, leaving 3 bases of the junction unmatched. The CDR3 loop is CASRVSGTNTGELFF. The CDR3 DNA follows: TGTGCCAGCAGAGTTAGCGGGACGAACACCGGGGAGCTGTTTTTT. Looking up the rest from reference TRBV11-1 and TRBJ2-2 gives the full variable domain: EAEVAQSPRYKITEKSQAVAFWCDPISGHATLYWYRQILGQGPELLVQFQDESVVDDSQLPKDRFSAERLKGVDSTLKIQPAELGDSAMYLCASRVSGTNTGELFFGEGSRLTVL.

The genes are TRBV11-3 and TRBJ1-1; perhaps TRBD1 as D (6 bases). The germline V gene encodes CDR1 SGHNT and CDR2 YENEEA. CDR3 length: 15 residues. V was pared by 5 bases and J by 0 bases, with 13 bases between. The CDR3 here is CASSLDSLVNTEAFF. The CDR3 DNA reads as TGTGCCAGCAGCCTGGACAGCCTTGTGAACACTGAAGCTTTCTTT.

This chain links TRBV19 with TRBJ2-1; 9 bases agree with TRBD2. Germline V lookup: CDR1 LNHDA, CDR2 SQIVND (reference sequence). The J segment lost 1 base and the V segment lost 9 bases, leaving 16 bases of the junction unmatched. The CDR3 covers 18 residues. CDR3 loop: CASRTGLARGISYNEQFF. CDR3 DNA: TGTGCCAGCCGGACCGGACTAGCGAGGGGGATATCCTACAATGAGCAGTTCTTC.

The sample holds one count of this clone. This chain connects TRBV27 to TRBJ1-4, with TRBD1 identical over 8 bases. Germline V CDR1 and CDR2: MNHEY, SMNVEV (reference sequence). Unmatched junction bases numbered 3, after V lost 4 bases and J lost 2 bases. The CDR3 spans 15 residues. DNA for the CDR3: TGTGCCAGCAGTTCAGGACAGGGTACTAATGAAAAACTGTTTTTT. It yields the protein CASSSGQGTNEKLFF. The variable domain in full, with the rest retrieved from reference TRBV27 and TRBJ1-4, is EAQVTQNPRYLITVTGKKLTVTCSQNMNHEYMSWYRQDPGLGLRQIYYSMNVEVTDKGDVPEGYKVSRKEKRNFPLILESPSPNQTSLYFCASSSGQGTNEKLFFGSGTQLSVL.

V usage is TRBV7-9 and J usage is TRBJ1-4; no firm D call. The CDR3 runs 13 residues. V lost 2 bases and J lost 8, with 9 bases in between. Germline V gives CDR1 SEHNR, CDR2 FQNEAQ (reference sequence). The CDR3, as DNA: TGTGCCAGCAGCTTACCGGGAGCGGAAAAACTGTTTTTT. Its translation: CASSLPGAEKLFF.

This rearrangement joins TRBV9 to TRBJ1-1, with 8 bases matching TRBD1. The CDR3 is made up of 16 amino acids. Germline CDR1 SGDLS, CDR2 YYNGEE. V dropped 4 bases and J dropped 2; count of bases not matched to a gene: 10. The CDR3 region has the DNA TGTGCCAGCAGCCCCGGGACAGGTAAAGGAAACACTGAAGCTTTCTTT. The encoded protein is CASSPGTGKGNTEAFF.

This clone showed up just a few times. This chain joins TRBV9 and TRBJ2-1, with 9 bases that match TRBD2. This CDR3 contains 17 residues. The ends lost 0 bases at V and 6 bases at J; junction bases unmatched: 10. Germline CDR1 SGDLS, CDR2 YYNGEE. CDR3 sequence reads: CASSVGIAGEIGNEQFF. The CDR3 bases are TGTGCCAGCAGCGTAGGAATAGCGGGAGAAATCGGCAATGAGCAGTTCTTC.

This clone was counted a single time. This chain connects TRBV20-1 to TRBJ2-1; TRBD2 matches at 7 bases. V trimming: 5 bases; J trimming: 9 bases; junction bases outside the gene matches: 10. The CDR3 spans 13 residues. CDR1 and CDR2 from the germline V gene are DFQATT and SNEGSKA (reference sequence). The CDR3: CSAGDSREAEQFF. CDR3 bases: TGCAGTGCTGGTGACTCACGGGAGGCTGAGCAGTTCTTC.

The DNA of the CDR3 is TGTGCTACCTCCCTAATTATTCTCAACTATGGCTACACCTTC. Its translation is CATSLIILNYGYTF. J is TRBJ1-2 and V is TRBV28; D is ambiguous. There are 14 residues in the CDR3. Germline-derived CDR1 and CDR2 are MDHEN and SYDVKM.

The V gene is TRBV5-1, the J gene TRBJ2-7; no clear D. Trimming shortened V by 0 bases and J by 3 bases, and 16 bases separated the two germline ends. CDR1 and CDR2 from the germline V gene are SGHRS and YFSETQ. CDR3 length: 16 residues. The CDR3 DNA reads TGCGCCAGCAGCTTGGATAGTTCCCGTATTGGCTACGAGCAGTACTTC. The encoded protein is CASSLDSSRIGYEQYF.

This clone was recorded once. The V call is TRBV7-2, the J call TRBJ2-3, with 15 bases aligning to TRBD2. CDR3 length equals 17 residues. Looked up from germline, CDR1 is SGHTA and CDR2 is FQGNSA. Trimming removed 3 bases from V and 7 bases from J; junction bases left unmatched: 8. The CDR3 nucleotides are TGTGCCAGCAGCTTTTCATCCGGGACTAGCGGGAGGCATACGCAGTATTTT. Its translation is CASSFSSGTSGRHTQYF. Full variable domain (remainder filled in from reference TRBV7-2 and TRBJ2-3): GAGVSQSPSNKVTEKGKDVELRCDPISGHTALYWYRQSLGQGLEFLIYFQGNSAPDKSGLPSDRFSAERTGGSVSTLTIQRTQQEDSAVYLCASSFSSGTSGRHTQYFGPGTRLTVL.

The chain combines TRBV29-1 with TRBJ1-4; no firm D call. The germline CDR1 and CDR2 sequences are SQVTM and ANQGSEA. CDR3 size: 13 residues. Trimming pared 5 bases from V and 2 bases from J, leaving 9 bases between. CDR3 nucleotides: TGCAGCGTTACCCTCGGGACTAATGAAAAACTGTTTTTT. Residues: CSVTLGTNEKLFF.

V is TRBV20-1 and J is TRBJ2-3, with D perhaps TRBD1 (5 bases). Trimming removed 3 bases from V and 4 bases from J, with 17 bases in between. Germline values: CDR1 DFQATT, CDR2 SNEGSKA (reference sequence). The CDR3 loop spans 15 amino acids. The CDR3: CSASTFQGSADTQYF. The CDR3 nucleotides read TGCAGTGCTAGTACTTTTCAGGGTTCGGCAGATACGCAGTATTTT.

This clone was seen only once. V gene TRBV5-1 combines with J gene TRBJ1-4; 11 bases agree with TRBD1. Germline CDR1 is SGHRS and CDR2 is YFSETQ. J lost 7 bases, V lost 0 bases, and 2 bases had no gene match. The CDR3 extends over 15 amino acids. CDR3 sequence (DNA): TGCGCCAGCAGCTTGGGGACAGGGGGCAGTGAAAAACTGTTTTTT. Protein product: CASSLGTGGSEKLFF. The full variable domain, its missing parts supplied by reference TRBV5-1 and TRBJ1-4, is KAGVTQTPRYLIKTRGQQVTLSCSPISGHRSVSWYQQTPGQGLQFLFEYFSETQRNKGNFPGRFSGRQFSNSRSEMNVSTLELGDSALYLCASSLGTGGSEKLFFGSGTQLSVL.

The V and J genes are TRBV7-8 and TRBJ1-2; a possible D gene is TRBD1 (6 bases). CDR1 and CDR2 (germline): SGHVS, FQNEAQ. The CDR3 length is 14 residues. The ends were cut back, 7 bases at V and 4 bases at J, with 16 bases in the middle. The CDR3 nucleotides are TGTGCCAGCACCTCGACGGGGGGCCTCTATGGCTACACCTTC. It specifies CASTSTGGLYGYTF.

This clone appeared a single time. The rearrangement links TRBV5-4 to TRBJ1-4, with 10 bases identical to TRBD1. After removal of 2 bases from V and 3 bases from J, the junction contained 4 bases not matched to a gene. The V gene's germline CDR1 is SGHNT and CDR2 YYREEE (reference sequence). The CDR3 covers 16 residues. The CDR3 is CASSLGGQGSNEKLFF. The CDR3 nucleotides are TGTGCCAGCAGCTTAGGGGGACAGGGGTCTAATGAAAAACTGTTTTTT.

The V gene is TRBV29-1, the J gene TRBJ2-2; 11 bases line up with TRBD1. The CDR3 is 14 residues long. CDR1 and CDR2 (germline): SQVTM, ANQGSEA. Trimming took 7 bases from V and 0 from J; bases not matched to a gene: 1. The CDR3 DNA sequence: TGCAGCGGGGGACAGGGGGCGAACACCGGGGAGCTGTTTTTT. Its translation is CSGGQGANTGELFF.